This T cell receptor beta chain originates from a study of Ad26.COV2.S vaccination and SARS-CoV-2 variants. As to treatment: some 19 received Ad26.COV2.S at low or high dose, single or two shots; 5 received placebo; per-sample allocation not given. Each sample was drawn 63 days after the first injection (of vaccine or placebo). In germline, CDR1 is MDHEN, CDR2 SYDVKM. V lost 4 bases and J lost 3, with 9 bases in between. CDR3 length equals 13 residues. Produced via immunoSEQ multiplex PCR; TCRdb's table is partial and in-frame only. The sample carries about 450,000 clones, approximately 92% recorded once.

The J gene is TRBJ2-5, the V gene TRBV28; D uncertain. The receptor was isolated from a person aged 18-60 years who received the Ad26.COV2.S COVID-19 vaccine or a placebo. This specimen was peripheral blood, taken in a trial of Ad26.COV2.S vaccine versus placebo. The CDR3 here is CASSSFHKETQYF. CDR3 DNA: TGTGCCAGCAGTTCTTTCCACAAAGAGACCCAGTACTTC.